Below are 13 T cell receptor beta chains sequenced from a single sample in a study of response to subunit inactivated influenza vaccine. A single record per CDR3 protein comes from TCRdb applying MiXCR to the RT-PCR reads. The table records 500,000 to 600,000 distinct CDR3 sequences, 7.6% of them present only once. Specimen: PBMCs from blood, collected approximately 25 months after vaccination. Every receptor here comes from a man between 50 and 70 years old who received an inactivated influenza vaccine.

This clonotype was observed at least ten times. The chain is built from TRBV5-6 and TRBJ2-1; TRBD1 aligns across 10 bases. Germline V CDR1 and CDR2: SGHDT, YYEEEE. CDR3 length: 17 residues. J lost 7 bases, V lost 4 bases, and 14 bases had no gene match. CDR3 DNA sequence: TGTGCCAGCAGCCGACGATCACGACAGGGGGCAAGGAATGAGCAGTTCTTC. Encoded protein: CASSRRSRQGARNEQFF. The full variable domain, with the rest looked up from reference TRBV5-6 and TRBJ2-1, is DAGVTQSPTHLIKTRGQQVTLRCSPKSGHDTVSWYQQALGQGPQFIFQYYEEEERQRGNFPDRFSGHQFPNYSSELNVNALLLGDSALYLCASSRRSRQGARNEQFFGPGTRLTVL.

In DNA form, the CDR3 reads TGTGCCAGCAGCCTCCAAAACAATGAGCAGTTCTTC. Protein sequence: CASSLQNNEQFF. The chain carries TRBV4-2 and TRBJ2-1; no reliable D call. The CDR3 contains 12 residues. Germline CDR1 reads LGHNA; CDR2 reads YNFKEQ. The V end was cut by 4 bases, the J end by 5 bases, with 6 bases between.

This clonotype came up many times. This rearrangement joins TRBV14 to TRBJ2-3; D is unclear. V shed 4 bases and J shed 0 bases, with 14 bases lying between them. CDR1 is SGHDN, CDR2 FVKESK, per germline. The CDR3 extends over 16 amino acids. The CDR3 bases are TGTGCCAGCAGCCCGTGGATGCTGCCTAGCACAGATACGCAGTATTTT. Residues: CASSPWMLPSTDTQYF. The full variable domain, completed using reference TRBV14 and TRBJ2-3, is EAGVTQFPSHSVIEKGQTVTLRCDPISGHDNLYWYRRVMGKEIKFLLHFVKESKQDESGMPNNRFLAERTGGTYSTLKVQPAELEDSGVYFCASSPWMLPSTDTQYFGPGTRLTVL.

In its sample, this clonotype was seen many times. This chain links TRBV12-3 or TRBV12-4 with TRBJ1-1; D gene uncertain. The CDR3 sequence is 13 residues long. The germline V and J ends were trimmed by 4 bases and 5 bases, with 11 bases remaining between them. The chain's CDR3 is CASSSIYGTEAFF. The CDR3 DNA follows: TGTGCCAGCAGTTCCATCTATGGGACTGAAGCTTTCTTT.

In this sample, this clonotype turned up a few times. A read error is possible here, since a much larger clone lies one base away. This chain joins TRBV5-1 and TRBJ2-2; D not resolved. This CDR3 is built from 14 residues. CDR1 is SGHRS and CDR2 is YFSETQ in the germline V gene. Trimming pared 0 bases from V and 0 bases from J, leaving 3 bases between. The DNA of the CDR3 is TGCGCCAGCAGCTTGGCCACGAACACCGGGGAGCTGTTTTTT. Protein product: CASSLATNTGELFF. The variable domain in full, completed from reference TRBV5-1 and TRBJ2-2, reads KAGVTQTPRYLIKTRGQQVTLSCSPISGHRSVSWYQQTPGQGLQFLFEYFSETQRNKGNFPGRFSGRQFSNSRSEMNVSTLELGDSALYLCASSLATNTGELFFGEGSRLTVL.

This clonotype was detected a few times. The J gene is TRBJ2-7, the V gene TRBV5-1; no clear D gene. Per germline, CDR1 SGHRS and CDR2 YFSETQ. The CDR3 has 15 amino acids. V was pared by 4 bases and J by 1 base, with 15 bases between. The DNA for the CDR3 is TGCGCCAGCAGCATAACTACCCTAAGGTCCTACGAGCAGTACTTC. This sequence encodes CASSITTLRSYEQYF.

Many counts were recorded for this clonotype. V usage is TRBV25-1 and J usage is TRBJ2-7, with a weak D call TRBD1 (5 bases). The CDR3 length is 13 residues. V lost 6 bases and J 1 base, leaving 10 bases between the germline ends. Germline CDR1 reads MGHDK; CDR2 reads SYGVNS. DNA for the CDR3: TGTGCCAGCAGGGCGGCAGGGTCCTACGAGCAGTACTTC. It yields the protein CASRAAGSYEQYF.

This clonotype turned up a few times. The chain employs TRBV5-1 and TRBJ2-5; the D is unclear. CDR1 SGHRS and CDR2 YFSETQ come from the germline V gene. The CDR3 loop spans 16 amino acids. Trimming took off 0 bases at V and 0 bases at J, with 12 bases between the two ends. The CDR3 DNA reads TGCGCCAGCAGCTTGGCCCCTTGGCAGTACCAAGAGACCCAGTACTTC. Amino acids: CASSLAPWQYQETQYF.

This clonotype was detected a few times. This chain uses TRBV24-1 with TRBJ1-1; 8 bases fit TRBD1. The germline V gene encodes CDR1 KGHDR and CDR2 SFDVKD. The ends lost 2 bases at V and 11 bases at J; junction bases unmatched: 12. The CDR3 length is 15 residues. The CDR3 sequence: CATSDSQSGGRYAFF. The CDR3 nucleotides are TGTGCCACCAGTGATTCCCAATCAGGGGGCAGATATGCTTTCTTT.

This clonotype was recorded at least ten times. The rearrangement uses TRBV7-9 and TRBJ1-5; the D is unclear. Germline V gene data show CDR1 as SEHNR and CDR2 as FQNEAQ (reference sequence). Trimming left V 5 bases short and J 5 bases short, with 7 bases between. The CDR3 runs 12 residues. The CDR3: CASSVGDQPQHF. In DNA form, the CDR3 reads TGTGCCAGCAGCGTCGGAGATCAGCCCCAGCATTTT.

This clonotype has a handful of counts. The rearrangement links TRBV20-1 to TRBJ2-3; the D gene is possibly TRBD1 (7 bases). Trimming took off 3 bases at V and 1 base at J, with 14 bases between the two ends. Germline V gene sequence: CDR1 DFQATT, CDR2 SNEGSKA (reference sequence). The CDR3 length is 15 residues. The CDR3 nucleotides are TGCAGTGCTAGCCGACAGGGACTGGGCACAGATACGCAGTATTTT. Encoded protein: CSASRQGLGTDTQYF.

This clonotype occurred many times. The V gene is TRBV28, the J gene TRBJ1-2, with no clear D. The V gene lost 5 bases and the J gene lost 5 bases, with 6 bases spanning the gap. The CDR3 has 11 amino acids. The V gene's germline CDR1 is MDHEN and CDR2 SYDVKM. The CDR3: CASSIGYGYTF. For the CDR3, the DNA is TGTGCCAGCAGTATTGGATATGGCTACACCTTC.

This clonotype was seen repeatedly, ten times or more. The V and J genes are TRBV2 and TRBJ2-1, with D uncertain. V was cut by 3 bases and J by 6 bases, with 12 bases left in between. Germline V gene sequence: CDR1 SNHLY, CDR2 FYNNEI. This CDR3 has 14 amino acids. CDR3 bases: TGTGCCAGCAGTGAGGAACTCTCTTCCAATGAGCAGTTCTTC. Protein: CASSEELSSNEQFF.